This T cell receptor beta chain was observed in a study of blood T cell repertoires in COVID-19. Study information: The samples span acute and convalescent COVID-19 from the United States, Italy and Spain. In each case, the material was cDNA or gDNA derived from T cells, B-cell-depleted T cells, or PBMCs.

Trimming left V 7 bases short and J 0 bases short, with 6 bases between. The CDR3 has 13 amino acids. This clone was seen only once. Per the original data handling: Researchers report that nucleated cell counts were estimated from reference gene primer amplification. Profiled with immunoSEQ multiplex PCR; TCRdb holds only in-frame clones, not every one. That table gives V, J and clone size, and the DNA gave D and trimming. The sample carries 110,000 to 150,000 clones, over 75% recorded once. The receptor was derived from a human donor in a cohort sampled during active COVID-19. Source material: peripheral blood. This rearrangement joins TRBV12-3 or TRBV12-4 to TRBJ1-4; D is unresolved. CDR3 DNA: TGTGCCAGCATGGGCGCAACTAATGAAAAACTGTTTTTT. Translated: CASMGATNEKLFF.